The clone carrying this T cell receptor beta chain was seen a few times. Its target is not known. This entry belongs to a study of regulatory dendritic cells for organ transplantation. This table comes from immunoSEQ multiplex PCR, and its TCRdb copy is limited to in-frame clones, with some not included. The sample holds some 10,000 clones, 75% seen once. Trimming at V came to 5 bases and at J to 4 bases, leaving 1 base not matched to a gene. The CDR3 is made up of 12 amino acids. Germline lookup yields CDR1 SEHNR and CDR2 FQNEAQ (reference sequence). Sorted T cells were CFSE-labeled and cultured five to six days with allogeneic regulatory or mature dendritic cells at 1:10.

This chain connects TRBV7-9 to TRBJ2-7; 8 nucleotides align to TRBD2. Sequenced sample: memory CD4+ T cells from blood cultured with regulatory dendritic cells. The sample's subset: CD45RO+ memory T cells. The sequence derives from a human donor in good health. CDR3 region: CASSRGGYEQYF. DNA of the CDR3: TGTGCCAGCAGCCGGGGGGGATACGAGCAGTACTTC.